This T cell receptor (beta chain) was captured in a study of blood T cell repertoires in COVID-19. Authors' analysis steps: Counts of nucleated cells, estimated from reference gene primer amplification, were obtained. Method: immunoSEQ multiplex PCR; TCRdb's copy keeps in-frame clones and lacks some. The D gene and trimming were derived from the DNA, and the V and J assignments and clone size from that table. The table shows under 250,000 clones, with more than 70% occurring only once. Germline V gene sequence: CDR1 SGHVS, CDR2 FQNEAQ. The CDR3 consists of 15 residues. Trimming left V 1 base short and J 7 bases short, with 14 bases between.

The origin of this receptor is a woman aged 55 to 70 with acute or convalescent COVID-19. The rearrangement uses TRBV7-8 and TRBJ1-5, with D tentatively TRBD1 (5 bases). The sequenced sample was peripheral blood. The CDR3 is CASSLGGRDGQPQHF. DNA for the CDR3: TGTGCCAGCAGCTTAGGCGGCAGGGATGGGCAGCCCCAGCATTTT.